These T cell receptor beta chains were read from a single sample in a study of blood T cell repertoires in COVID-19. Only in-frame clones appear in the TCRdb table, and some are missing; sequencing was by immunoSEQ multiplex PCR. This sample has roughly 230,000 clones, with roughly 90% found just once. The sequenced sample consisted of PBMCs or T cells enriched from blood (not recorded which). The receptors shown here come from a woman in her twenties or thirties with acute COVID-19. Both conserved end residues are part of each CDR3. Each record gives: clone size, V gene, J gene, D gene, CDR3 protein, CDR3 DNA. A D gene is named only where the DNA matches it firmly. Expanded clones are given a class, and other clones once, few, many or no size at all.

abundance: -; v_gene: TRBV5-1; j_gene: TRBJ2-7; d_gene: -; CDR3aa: CASSLKEGAVGEQYF; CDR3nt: TGCGCCAGCAGCTTGAAGGAGGGGGCGGTTGGCGAGCAGTACTTC
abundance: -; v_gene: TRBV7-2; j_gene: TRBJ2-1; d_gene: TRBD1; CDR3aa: CASSSIPGQYNEQFF; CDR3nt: TGTGCCAGCAGCTCAATTCCGGGACAGTACAATGAGCAGTTCTTC
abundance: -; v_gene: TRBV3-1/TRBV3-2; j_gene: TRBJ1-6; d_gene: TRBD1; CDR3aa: CASSQPLRDRRSPLHF; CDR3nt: TGTGCCAGCAGCCAACCTCTCCGGGACAGGCGGTCACCCCTCCACTTT
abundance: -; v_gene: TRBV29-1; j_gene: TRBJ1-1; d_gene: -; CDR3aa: CSVEGGRRFDEAFF; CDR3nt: TGCAGCGTTGAAGGTGGCAGAAGATTTGATGAAGCTTTCTTT
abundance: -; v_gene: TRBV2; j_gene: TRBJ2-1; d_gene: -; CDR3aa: CAFNSGYNEQFF; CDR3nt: TGTGCCTTTAACAGCGGGTACAATGAGCAGTTCTTC
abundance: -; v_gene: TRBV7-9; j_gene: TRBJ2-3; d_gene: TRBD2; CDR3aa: CASSQGTNTDTQYF; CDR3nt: TGTGCCAGCAGCCAAGGGACTAACACAGATACGCAGTATTTT
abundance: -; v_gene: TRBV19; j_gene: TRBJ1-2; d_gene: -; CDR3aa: CASSIDIGHQGRGYTF; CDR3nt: TGTGCCAGTAGTATAGACATCGGACACCAGGGGAGAGGCTACACCTTC
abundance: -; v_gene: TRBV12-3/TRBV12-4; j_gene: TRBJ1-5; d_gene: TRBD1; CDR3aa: CASSTGTDPQHF; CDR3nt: TGTGCCAGCAGCACTGGGACAGATCCCCAGCATTTT
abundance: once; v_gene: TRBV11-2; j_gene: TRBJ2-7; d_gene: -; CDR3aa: CASSLVAGSYEQYF; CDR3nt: TGTGCCAGCAGCTTAGTGGCAGGTTCCTACGAGCAGTACTTC
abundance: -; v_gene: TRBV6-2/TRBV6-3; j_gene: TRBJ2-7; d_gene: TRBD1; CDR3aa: CASSGTAGRYEQYF; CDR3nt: TGTGCCAGCAGTGGGACAGCCGGGCGCTACGAGCAGTACTTC
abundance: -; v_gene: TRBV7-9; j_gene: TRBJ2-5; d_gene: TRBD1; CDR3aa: CASRPGTGQETQYF; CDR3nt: TGTGCCAGCAGGCCCGGGACAGGGCAAGAGACCCAGTACTTC
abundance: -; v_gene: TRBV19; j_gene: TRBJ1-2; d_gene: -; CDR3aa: CASSTLRDTENYGYTF; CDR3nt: TGTGCCAGTAGTACCCTCCGGGACACCGAAAACTATGGCTACACCTTC
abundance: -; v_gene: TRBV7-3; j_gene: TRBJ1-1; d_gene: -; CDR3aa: CASSLFGGKNTEAFF; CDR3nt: TGTGCCAGCAGCTTATTTGGGGGGAAGAACACTGAAGCTTTCTTT
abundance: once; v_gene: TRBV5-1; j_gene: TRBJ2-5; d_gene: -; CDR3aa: CASSLGDTQETQYF; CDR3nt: TGCGCCAGCAGCTTGGGGGACACCCAAGAGACCCAGTACTTC
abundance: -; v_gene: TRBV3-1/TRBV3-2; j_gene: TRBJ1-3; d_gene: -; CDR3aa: CASSQDTGNTIYF; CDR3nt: TGTGCCAGCAGCCAAGATACAGGAAACACCATATATTTT